The clone carrying this TCR beta chain turned up a few times. The target antigen is unknown. The sample is drawn from a study of CD8 T cells in ankylosing spondylitis. Study-level findings and limits: Disease-linked clones reportedly showed significant enrichment in matched ankylosing spondylitis synovial fluid. Disease-linked clones had a CD8+ phenotype and relatively low frequency in peripheral blood. Within ankylosing spondylitis blood, a TCR beta motif made up of eight highly homologous variants appeared to be characteristic.

It was by quantitative 5'-RACE with molecular barcodes that TCR beta libraries were made. TCRdb reanalysed the 5' RACE reads using MiXCR and keeps one entry per CDR3 protein. The data contain 330,000 or so distinct CDR3 sequences, 8% of them seen just once; the ten biggest clones take up more than 12%. V was shortened by 4 bases and J by 6 bases, with 10 bases between the two germline ends. Per germline, CDR1 MDHEN and CDR2 SYDVKM. The CDR3 contains 13 residues. Sequencing was done on a sample of blood, either unsorted or a sorted T cell fraction (not recorded which). The chain carries TRBV28 and TRBJ2-1; no clear D. The TCR comes from a male donor with ankylosing spondylitis. The CDR3 DNA sequence: TGTGCCAGCAGTTCCGACCCGGGCAATGAGCAGTTCTTC. Encoded protein: CASSSDPGNEQFF.